This TCR beta chain was captured in a study of circulating CD8 cells and anti-PD-1 response in melanoma. For the study at large: Of some 13 patients, seven got anti-PD-1 first and six had prior therapy.

This clonotype ranks as medium-sized (0.01 to 0.1%). Its target is not known. TCR libraries were prepared from 15 ng of total RNA with the QIAseq Immune Repertoire TCR panel. Using its own MiXCR run on the reads, TCRdb lists one record per CDR3 protein. The table lists about 2,000 distinct CDR3 sequences, approximately 6.8% of them singletons, with about 2.9% in the top ten. Whole-study findings and limits: At M1, fewer than 8% of TRB clonotypes appeared in multiple subsets. Experiments were generally run without replicates.

Live CD3+CD8+TCRalphabeta+ cells were sorted into four subsets by PD-1 and/or TIGIT. This material consisted of CD8+ T cells from PBMCs, taken at baseline or after one month of anti-PD-1 therapy (not recorded which). The source of this sequence is a human donor with melanoma.

CDR3 in DNA: TGTGCCAGCAGTCCCGGGACAGGCTATGGCTACACCTTC. Residues: CASSPGTGYGYTF. The chain recombines TRBV27 with TRBJ1-2; 8 bases map to TRBD1. This CDR3 is built from 13 residues. The germline CDR1 and CDR2 sequences are MNHEY and SMNVEV (reference sequence). Trimming removed 5 bases from V and 4 bases from J; junction bases left unmatched: 3.